The sequence of this T cell receptor (beta chain) was determined in a study of early T cells in non-severe SARS-CoV-2 infection. V lost 6 bases to trimming and J lost 3 bases; unmatched junction nucleotides: 17. Per the germline V gene, CDR1 is MNHEY and CDR2 is SVGAGI. The CDR3 extends over 19 amino acids. The TCR library protocol attached unique molecular identifiers to the individual cDNA molecules. TCRdb redid the calling of the 5' RACE reads with MiXCR, one entry per CDR3 protein. The data show tens of thousands of distinct CDR3 sequences, with 3% to 4% seen just once and 10% held by the top ten. This clonotype occurred many times.

The receptor's source is an adult who was a healthcare worker with PCR-confirmed SARS-CoV-2 infection or an uninfected control (not recorded which). The specimen sequenced was whole blood. The rearrangement uses TRBV6-5 and TRBJ2-3; 11 nucleotides line up with TRBD2. The chain's CDR3 is CASSRSGRARGSATDTQYF. The CDR3 region has the DNA TGTGCCAGCAGCCGTAGCGGGAGGGCCCGGGGCAGCGCGACAGATACGCAGTATTTT.